The clone carrying this TCR beta chain is a singleton in its sample. Its matching antigen is unknown. V gave up 1 base and J gave up 7 bases, with 20 bases separating them. This CDR3 has 17 amino acids. The germline CDR1 and CDR2 sequences are SGHRS and YFSETQ. The entry originates in a study of CD8+ T cells in alopecia areata. Whole-study context: It was oral tofacitinib, at 5 to 10 mg twice daily, that treated patients received.

Study-wide points: Tofacitinib yielded significantly lower scalp clonality and fewer expanded CD8+ clones among the top 100. TCRs were shared less clearly across patients than in mice, possibly for HLA-related reasons.

Treatment indicated: oral pan-JAK inhibitor, 5-10 mg twice daily. PBMC-derived CD4+ and CD8+ T cells were sorted. Following RNA extraction, reverse transcription yielded cDNA that acted as the sequencing template. Assay used: immunoSEQ multiplex PCR; TCRdb lists only in-frame clones, some missing. The sample holds about 190,000 clones, roughly three fifths seen once. The receptor was isolated from a human donor with alopecia areata. Specimen: CD4+ T cells sorted from blood, collected at week 4, from a patient treated with tofacitinib. The rearrangement uses TRBV5-1 and TRBJ2-2; tentatively, D is TRBD1 or TRBD2 (5 bases each). The CDR3 bases are TGCGCCAGCAGCTTGTGGTCCGGGGCTGGAAGCGGCGGGGAGCTGTTTTTT. Translating it yields CASSLWSGAGSGGELFF.